This T cell receptor beta chain was sequenced during a study of T cells after yellow fever vaccination. Study-wide results and caveats: Clones from primary vaccination mostly reappeared after the booster (less than 98% CD4, about 88% CD8). Clonotypes appearing in both CD4 and CD8 compartments existed, and their share was small. Any FACS-sorted repertoire could hold abundant clonotypes that contaminate it from the bulk population.

The ends were cut back, 4 bases at V and 0 bases at J, with 16 bases in the middle. This CDR3 comprises 17 residues. Germline values: CDR1 SGHKS, CDR2 YYEKEE (reference sequence). This clonotype was seen repeatedly, ten times or more. Its antigen is not known. The study made its TCR cDNA through 5'RACE template switching. That step introduced a universal primer site along with UMIs. TCRdb used MiXCR to reprocess the 5' RACE reads, holding one entry per CDR3 protein. The sample has some 250,000 distinct CDR3 sequences; roughly 4% are singletons. The clonotype comes from a man aged 18 to 30 who received the YFV17D yellow fever vaccine. The sample was PBMCs, taken 15 days after the yellow fever booster vaccination. V is TRBV5-5 and J is TRBJ1-4; D possibly corresponds to TRBD1 (5 bases). CDR3: CASSRDPNGATNEKLFF. CDR3 nucleotide sequence: TGTGCCAGCAGCCGGGACCCGAATGGCGCAACTAATGAAAAACTGTTTTTT.